The 2 T cell receptor beta chains below come from one sample, sequenced in a study of cytomegalovirus exposure and HLA in healthy donors. Primers included in the PCR were 60 Vbeta and 13 Jbeta primers. TCRdb keeps only in-frame clones here, not all; method: immunoSEQ multiplex PCR. The sample carries 120,000 to 150,000 clones, 88% recorded once. The material sequenced was PBMCs. The origin of the receptors is a woman in her thirties or forties in good health and CMV-seronegative.

This clone was recorded once. J is TRBJ2-2 and V is TRBV5-1, with 8 bases fitting TRBD2. V lost 1 base, J lost 6 bases, and 8 bases stayed unmatched. The CDR3 totals 16 residues. Germline V gene lookup returns CDR1 SGHRS and CDR2 YFSETQ. The CDR3: CASSLQAGGVAGELFF. The DNA for the CDR3 is TGCGCCAGCAGCTTGCAGGCGGGAGGAGTAGCCGGGGAGCTGTTTTTT.

The V gene is TRBV5-1, the J gene TRBJ1-2, with no clear D. Trimming took 5 bases from V and 5 from J, leaving 19 bases between them. The CDR3 extends over 15 amino acids. The germline V gene has CDR1 SGHRS and CDR2 YFSETQ. CDR3 DNA sequence: TGCGCCAGCAGGAGGTCTTGGGAGTCCTCATATGGCTACACCTTC. Its protein product is CASRRSWESSYGYTF.